These 3 T cell receptor beta chains share one sample of origin, sequenced in a study of shared clonotypes between healthy human individuals. Positive CCR7 selection of CD45RO-negative cells yielded the naive CD8 cells, and terminally differentiated effector memory CD45RA+ cells were excluded. Assay: immunoSEQ multiplex PCR; the TCRdb copy retains only in-frame clones and omits some. The profile shows roughly 600,000 clones, more than 95% of them singletons. The material sequenced was naive CD8+ T cells sorted from blood. The receptors stem from a man under 40 in good health.

The chain joins TRBV5-1 to TRBJ2-7; a weak D match, TRBD1 (6 bases). The CDR3 sequence is 17 residues long. Deletions cut 4 bases from V and 6 bases from J, with 26 bases between. CDR1 and CDR2 from the germline V gene are SGHRS and YFSETQ. The DNA for the CDR3 is TGCGCCAGCAGCCCTACGACCGGGACAAGGATCCCCCGCGAGCAGTACTTC. Translating gives CASSPTTGTRIPREQYF. The variable domain in full, with the rest retrieved from reference TRBV5-1 and TRBJ2-7, is KAGVTQTPRYLIKTRGQQVTLSCSPISGHRSVSWYQQTPGQGLQFLFEYFSETQRNKGNFPGRFSGRQFSNSRSEMNVSTLELGDSALYLCASSPTTGTRIPREQYFGPGTRLTVT.

The chain has TRBV7-9 and TRBJ1-2; D remains unclear. There are 13 residues in the CDR3. The germline CDR1 and CDR2 sequences are SEHNR and FQNEAQ (reference sequence). With 4 bases removed from V and 0 bases from J, the gap between germline ends came to 6 bases. The CDR3 DNA reads as TGTGCCAGCAGCTCTAGCTCTAACTATGGCTACACCTTC. It translates to CASSSSSNYGYTF.

With regard to this clone: Additional DNA sequences in this sample encode the identical CDR3. This chain uses TRBV27 with TRBJ2-7; D is uncertain. CDR3 length equals 14 residues. Between the trimmed V and J ends, which lost 0 bases and 2 bases, there was a span of 8 bases. CDR1 is MNHEY, CDR2 SMNVEV, per germline (reference sequence). CDR3 DNA sequence: TGTGCCAGCAGTTTATCTTCAGGAACCTACGAGCAGTACTTC. Residues: CASSLSSGTYEQYF.